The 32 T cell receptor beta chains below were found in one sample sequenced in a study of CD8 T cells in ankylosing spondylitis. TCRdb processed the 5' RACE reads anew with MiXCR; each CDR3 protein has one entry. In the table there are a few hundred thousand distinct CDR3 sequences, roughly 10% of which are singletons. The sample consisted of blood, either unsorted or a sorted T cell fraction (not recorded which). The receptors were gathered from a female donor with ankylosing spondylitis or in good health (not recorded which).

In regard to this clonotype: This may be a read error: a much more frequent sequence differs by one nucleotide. In DNA form, the CDR3 reads TGTGCCGGCAGTTTATTCTACGAGCAGTACTTC. Translated: CAGSLFYEQYF. J is TRBJ2-7 and V is TRBV28; D not certain. The CDR3 has 11 residues. Germline V gene sequence: CDR1 MDHEN, CDR2 SYDVKM.

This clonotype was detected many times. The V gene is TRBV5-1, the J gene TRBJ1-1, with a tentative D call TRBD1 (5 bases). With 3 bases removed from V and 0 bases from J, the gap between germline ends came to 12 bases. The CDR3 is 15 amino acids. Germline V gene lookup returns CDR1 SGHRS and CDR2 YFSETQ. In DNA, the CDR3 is TGCGCCAGCAGCTCCGGGGGACTGATGAACACTGAAGCTTTCTTT. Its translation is CASSSGGLMNTEAFF.

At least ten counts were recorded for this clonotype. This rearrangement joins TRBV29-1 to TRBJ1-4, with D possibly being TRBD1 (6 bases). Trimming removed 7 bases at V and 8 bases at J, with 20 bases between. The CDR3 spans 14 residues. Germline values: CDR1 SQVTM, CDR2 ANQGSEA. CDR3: CSALPQGSWEKLFF. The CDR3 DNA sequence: TGCAGCGCTCTCCCACAGGGTTCATGGGAAAAACTGTTTTTT.

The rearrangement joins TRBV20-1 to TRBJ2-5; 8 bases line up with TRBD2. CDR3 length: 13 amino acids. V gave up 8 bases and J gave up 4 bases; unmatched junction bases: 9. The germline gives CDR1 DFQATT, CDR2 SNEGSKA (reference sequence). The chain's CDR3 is CSSPGGPGETQYF. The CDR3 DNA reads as TGCAGTTCCCCGGGGGGGCCCGGAGAGACCCAGTACTTC.

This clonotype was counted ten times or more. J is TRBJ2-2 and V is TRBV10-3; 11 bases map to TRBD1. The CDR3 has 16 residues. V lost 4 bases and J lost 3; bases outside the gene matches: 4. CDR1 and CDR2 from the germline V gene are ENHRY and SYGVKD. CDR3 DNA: TGTGCCATCAGTGCCATGGGACAGGGGGACACCGGGGAGCTGTTTTTT. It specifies CAISAMGQGDTGELFF.

CDR3 loop: CASSPPDRFNTEAFF. DNA for the CDR3: TGCGCCAGCAGCCCCCCGGACAGGTTTAACACTGAAGCTTTCTTT. The rearrangement uses TRBV5-1 and TRBJ1-1; 7 bases fit TRBD1. CDR3 size: 15 residues. Germline CDR1 SGHRS, CDR2 YFSETQ. V trimming: 4 bases; J trimming: 2 bases; junction bases outside the gene matches: 8.

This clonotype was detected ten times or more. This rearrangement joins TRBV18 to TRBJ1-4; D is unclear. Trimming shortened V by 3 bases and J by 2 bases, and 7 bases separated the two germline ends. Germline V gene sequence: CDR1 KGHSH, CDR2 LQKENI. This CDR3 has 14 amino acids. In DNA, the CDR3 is TGTGCCAGCTCACCGGGAACGACTAATGAAAAACTGTTTTTT. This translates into CASSPGTTNEKLFF.

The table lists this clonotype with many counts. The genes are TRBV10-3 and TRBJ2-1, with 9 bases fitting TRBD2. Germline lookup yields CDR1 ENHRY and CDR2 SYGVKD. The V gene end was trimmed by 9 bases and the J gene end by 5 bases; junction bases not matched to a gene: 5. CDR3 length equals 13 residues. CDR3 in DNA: TGTGCCATAGGACTAGCGTGGGACAATGAGCAGTTCTTC. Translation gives CAIGLAWDNEQFF.

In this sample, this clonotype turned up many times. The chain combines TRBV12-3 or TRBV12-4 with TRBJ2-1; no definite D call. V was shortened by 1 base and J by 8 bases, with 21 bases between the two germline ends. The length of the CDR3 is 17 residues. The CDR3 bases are TGTGCCAGCAGTTTAGGGGATTTCGGAGCCCCGCGTTATGAGCAGTTCTTC. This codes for CASSLGDFGAPRYEQFF.

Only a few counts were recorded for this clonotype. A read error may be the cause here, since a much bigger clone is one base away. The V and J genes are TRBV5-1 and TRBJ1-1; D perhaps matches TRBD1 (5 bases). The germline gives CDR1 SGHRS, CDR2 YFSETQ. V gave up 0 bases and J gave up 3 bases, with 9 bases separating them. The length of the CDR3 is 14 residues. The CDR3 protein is CASSLVGEDTEAFF. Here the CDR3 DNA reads TGCGCCAGCAGCTTGGTAGGGGAGGACACTGAAGCTTTCTTT.

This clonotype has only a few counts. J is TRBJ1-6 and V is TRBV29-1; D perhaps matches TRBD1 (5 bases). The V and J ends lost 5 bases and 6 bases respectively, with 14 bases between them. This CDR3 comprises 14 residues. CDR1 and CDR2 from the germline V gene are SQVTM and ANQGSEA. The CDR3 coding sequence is TGCAGCGTTAGATACGGGACGGCTAATTCACCCCTCCACTTT. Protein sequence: CSVRYGTANSPLHF.

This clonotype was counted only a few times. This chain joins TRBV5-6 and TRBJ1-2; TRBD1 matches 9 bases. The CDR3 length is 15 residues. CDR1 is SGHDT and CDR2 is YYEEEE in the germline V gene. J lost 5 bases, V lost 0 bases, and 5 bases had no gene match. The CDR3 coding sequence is TGTGCCAGCAGCTTGGGACAGGGGGTGCCATATGGCTACACCTTC. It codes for CASSLGQGVPYGYTF.

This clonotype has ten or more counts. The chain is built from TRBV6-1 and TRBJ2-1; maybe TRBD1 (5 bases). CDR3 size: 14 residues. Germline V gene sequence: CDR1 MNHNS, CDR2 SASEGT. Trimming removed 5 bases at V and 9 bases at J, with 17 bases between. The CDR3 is CASSLKLGVFEQFF. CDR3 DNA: TGTGCCAGCAGTCTGAAATTAGGGGTCTTTGAGCAGTTCTTC.

DNA for the CDR3: TGTGCCAGCTCACCACCTTCGGTAAACACTGAAGCTTTCTTT. It is translated as CASSPPSVNTEAFF. The gene calls are TRBV18 and TRBJ1-1; no definite D call. CDR1 is KGHSH, CDR2 LQKENI, per germline. The CDR3 length is 14 residues. Trimming shortened V by 0 bases and J by 2 bases, and 7 bases separated the two germline ends.

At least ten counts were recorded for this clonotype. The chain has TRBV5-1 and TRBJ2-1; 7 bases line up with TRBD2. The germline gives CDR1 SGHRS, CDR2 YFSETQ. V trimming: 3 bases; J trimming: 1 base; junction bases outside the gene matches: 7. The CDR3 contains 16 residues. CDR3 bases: TGCGCCAGCAGCTCGGCCGCAGCGGGATCCTACAATGAGCAGTTCTTC. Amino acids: CASSSAAAGSYNEQFF.

The CDR3: CASSLEAGGAVQTQYF. The CDR3 bases are TGTGCCAGCAGCTTAGAGGCAGGGGGCGCGGTCCAGACCCAGTACTTC. The chain links TRBV11-2 to TRBJ2-5; 8 nucleotides align to TRBD1. The germline V gene encodes CDR1 SGHAT and CDR2 FQNNGV. The length of the CDR3 is 16 residues. The trim removed 0 bases at V and 6 bases at J, leaving 9 bases unmatched.

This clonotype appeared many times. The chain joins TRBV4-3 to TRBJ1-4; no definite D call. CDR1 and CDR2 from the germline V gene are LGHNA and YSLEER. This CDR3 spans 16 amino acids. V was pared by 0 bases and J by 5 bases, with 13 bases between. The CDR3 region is CASSQDWTIRNEKLFF. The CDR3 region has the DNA TGCGCCAGCAGCCAAGATTGGACCATCAGGAATGAAAAACTGTTTTTT.

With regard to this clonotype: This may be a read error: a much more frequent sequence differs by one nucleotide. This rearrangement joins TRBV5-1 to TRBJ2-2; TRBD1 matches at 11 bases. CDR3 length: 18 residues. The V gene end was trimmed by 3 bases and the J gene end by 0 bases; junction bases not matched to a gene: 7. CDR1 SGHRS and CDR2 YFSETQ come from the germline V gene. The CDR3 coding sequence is TGCGCCAGCAGCTCGAGGACAGGGGGCGGCGCGAACACCGGGGAGCTGTTTTTT. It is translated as CASSSRTGGGANTGELFF.

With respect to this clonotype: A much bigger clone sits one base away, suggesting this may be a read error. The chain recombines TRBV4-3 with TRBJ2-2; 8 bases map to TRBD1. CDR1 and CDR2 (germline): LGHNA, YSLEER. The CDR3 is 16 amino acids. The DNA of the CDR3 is TGCGCCAGCAGCCAAGATTACAGGGGGGTCACCCGGGAGCTGTTTTTT. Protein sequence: CASSQDYRGVTRELFF.

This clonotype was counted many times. CDR3 sequence: CASSFRMDEQFF. The CDR3 nucleotides read TGTGCCAGCAGCTTTAGAATGGATGAGCAGTTCTTC. The chain recombines TRBV28 with TRBJ2-1, with D hard to call. The CDR3 consists of 12 residues. Germline V gene sequence: CDR1 MDHEN, CDR2 SYDVKM. The V and J ends lost 6 bases and 8 bases respectively, with 11 bases between them.

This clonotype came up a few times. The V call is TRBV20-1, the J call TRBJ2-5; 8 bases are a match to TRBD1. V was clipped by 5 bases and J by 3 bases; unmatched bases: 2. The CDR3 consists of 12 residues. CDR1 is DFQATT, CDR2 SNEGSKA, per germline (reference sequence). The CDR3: CSADRGKETQYF. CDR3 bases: TGCAGTGCTGACAGGGGAAAAGAGACCCAGTACTTC.

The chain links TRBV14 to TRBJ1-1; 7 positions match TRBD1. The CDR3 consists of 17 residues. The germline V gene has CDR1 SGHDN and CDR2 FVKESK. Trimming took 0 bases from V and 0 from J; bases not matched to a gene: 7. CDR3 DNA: TGTGCCAGCAGCCAAGATCGTCTGACAGGGATGAACACTGAAGCTTTCTTT. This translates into CASSQDRLTGMNTEAFF.

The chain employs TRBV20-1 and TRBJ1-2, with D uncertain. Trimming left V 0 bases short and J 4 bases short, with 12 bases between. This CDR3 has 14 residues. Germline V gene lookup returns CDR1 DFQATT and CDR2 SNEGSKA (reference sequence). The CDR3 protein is CSARDGSGGYGYTF. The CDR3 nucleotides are TGCAGTGCTAGAGATGGGTCAGGAGGCTATGGCTACACCTTC.

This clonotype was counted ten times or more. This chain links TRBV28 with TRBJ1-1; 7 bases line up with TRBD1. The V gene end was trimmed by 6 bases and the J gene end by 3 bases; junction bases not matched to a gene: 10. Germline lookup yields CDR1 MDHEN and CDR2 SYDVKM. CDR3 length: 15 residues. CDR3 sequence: CASSAAGGPDTEAFF. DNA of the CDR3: TGTGCCAGCAGCGCCGCAGGGGGTCCGGACACTGAAGCTTTCTTT. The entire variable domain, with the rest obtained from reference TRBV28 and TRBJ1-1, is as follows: DVKVTQSSRYLVKRTGEKVFLECVQDMDHENMFWYRQDPGLGLRLIYFSYDVKMKEKGDIPEGYSVSREKKERFSLILESASTNQTSMYLCASSAAGGPDTEAFFGQGTRLTVV.

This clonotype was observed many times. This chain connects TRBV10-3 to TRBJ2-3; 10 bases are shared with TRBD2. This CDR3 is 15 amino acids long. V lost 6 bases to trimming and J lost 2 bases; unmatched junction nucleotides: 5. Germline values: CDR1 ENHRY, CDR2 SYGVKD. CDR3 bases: TGTGCCATCAGACCGGGACTAGCGAACACAGATACGCAGTATTTT. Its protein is CAIRPGLANTDTQYF.

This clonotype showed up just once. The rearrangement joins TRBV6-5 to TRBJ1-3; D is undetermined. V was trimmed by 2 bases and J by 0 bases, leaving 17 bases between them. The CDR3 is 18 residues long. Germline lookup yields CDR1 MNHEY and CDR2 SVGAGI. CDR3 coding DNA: TGTGCCAGCAGTTACCTTAACCGGGTCCGTAACTCTGGAAACACCATATATTTT. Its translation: CASSYLNRVRNSGNTIYF.

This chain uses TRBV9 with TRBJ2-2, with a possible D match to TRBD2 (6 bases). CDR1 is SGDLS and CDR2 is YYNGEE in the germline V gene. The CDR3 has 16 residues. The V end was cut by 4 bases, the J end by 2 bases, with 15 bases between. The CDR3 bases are TGTGCCAGCAGCCCCCGCGGGGACCCCAACACCGGGGAGCTGTTTTTT. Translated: CASSPRGDPNTGELFF.

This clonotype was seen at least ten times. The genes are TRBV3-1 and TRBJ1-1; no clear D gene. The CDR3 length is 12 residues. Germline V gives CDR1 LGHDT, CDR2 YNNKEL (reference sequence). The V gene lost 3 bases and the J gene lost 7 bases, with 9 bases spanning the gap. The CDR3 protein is CASSHRGGEAFF. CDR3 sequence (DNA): TGTGCCAGCAGCCACCGGGGTGGTGAAGCTTTCTTT.

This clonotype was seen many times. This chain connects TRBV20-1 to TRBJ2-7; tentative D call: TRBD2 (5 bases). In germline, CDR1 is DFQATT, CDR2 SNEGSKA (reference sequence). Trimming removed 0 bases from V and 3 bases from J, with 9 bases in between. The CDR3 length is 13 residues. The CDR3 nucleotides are TGCAGTGCTAGAGATCTGAGCGGCTACGAGCAGTACTTC. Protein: CSARDLSGYEQYF.

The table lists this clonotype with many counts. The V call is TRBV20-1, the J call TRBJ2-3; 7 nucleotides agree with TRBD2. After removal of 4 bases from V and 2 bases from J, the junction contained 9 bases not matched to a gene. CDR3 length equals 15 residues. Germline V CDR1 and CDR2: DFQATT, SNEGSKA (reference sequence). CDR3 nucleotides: TGCAGTGCTACGGATACCGGGAGGAACACAGATACGCAGTATTTT. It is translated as CSATDTGRNTDTQYF.

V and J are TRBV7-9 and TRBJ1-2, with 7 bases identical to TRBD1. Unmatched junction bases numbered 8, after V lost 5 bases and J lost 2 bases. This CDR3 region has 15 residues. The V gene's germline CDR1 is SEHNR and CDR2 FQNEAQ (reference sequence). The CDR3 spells CASSGRDSGNYGYTF. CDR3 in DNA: TGTGCCAGCAGCGGACGGGACAGCGGGAACTATGGCTACACCTTC.

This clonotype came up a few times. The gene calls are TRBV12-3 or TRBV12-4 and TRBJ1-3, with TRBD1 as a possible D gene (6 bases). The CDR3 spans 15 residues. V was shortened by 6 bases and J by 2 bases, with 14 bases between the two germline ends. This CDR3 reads CASRLQGGPGNTIYF. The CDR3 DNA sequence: TGTGCCAGCAGACTACAGGGAGGTCCTGGAAACACCATATATTTT.